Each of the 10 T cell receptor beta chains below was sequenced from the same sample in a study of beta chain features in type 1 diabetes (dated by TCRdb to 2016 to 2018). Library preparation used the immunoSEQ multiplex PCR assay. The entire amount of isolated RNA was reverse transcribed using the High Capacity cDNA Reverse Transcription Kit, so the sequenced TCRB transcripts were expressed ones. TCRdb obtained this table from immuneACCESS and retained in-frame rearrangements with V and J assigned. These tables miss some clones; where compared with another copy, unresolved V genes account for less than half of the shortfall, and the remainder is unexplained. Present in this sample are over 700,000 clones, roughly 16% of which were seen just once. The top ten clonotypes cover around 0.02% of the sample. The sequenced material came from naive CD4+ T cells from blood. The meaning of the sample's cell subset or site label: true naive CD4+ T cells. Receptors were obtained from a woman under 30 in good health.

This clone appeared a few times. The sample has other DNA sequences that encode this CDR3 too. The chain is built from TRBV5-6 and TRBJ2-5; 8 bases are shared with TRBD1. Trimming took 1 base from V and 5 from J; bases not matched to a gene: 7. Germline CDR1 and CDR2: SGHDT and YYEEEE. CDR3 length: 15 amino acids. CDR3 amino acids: CASSLQGAHGETQYF. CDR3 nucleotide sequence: TGTGCCAGCAGCTTGCAGGGGGCGCATGGGGAGACCCAGTACTTC.

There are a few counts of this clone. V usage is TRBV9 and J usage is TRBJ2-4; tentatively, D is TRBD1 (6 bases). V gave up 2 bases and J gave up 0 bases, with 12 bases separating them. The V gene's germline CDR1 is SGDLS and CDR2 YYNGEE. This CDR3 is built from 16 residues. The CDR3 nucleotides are TGTGCCAGCAGCGTTGGACAGACGCTAGCCAAAAACATTCAGTACTTC. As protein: CASSVGQTLAKNIQYF.

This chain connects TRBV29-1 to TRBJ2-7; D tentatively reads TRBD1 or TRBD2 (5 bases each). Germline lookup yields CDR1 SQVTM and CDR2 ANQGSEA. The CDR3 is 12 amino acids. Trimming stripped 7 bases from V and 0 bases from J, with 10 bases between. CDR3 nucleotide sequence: TGCAGCGCCCGGGGCAACTCCTACGAGCAGTACTTC. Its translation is CSARGNSYEQYF.

The CDR3, as DNA: TGTGCCAGCTGTCAGAGCTCCTACGAGCAGTACTTC. This codes for CASCQSSYEQYF. V gene TRBV28 combines with J gene TRBJ2-7; D call uncertain. V lost 8 bases, J lost 0 bases, and 8 bases lay in between. Germline V gives CDR1 MDHEN, CDR2 SYDVKM. This CDR3 spans 12 amino acids.

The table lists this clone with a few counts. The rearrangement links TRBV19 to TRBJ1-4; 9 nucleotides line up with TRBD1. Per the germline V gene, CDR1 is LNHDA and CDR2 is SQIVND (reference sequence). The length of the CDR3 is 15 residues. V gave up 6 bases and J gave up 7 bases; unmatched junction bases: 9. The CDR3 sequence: CASSRLGTGREKLFF. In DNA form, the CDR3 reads TGTGCCAGTAGCCGTCTCGGGACAGGGCGTGAAAAACTGTTTTTT.

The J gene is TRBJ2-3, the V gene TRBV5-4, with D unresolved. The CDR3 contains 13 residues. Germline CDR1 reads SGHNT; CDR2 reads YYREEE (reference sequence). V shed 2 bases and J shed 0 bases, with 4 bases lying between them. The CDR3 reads CASSLYSTDTQYF. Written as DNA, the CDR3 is TGTGCCAGCAGCTTATATAGCACAGATACGCAGTATTTT.

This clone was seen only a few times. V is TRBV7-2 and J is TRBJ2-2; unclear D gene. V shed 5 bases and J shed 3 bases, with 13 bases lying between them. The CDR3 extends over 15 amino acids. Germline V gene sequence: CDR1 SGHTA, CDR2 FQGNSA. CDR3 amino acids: CASSPRPRDTGELFF. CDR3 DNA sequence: TGTGCCAGCAGCCCGCGACCCCGGGACACCGGGGAGCTGTTTTTT.

For the CDR3, the DNA is TGTGCCAGCAGGGCCTCTAGCGGGAATGAGCAGTTCTTC. This translates into CASRASSGNEQFF. This chain connects TRBV2 to TRBJ2-1; 8 positions agree with TRBD2. This CDR3 region has 13 residues. Trimming at V came to 6 bases and at J to 7 bases, leaving 5 bases not matched to a gene. Germline CDR1 SNHLY, CDR2 FYNNEI.

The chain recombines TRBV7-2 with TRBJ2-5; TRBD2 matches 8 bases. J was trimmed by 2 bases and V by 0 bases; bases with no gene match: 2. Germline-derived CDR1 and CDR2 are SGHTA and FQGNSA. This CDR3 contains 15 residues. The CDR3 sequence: CASSLASGIQETQYF. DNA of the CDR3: TGTGCCAGCAGCTTAGCTAGCGGGATTCAAGAGACCCAGTACTTC.

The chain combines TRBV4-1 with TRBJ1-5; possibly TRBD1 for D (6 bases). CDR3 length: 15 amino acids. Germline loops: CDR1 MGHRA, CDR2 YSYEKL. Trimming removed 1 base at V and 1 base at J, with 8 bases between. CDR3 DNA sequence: TGCGCCAGCAGCCAAGCCGGACAGAGCAATCAGCCCCAGCATTTT. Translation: CASSQAGQSNQPQHF.